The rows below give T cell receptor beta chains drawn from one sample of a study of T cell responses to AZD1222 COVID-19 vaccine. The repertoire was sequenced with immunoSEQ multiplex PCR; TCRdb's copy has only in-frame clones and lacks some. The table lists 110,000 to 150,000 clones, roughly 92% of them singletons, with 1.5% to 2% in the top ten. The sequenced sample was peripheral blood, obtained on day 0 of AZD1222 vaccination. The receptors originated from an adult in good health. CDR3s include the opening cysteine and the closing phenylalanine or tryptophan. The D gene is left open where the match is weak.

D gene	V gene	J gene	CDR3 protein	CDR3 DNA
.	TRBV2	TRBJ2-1	CASSYSSDEQFF	TGTGCCAGCAGTTATTCTAGTGATGAGCAGTTCTTC
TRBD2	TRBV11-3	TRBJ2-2	CASSLGSGSPGELFF	TGTGCCAGCAGCTTAGGAAGCGGGAGCCCCGGGGAGCTGTTTTTT
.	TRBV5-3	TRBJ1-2	CARSLAGPTSNYGYTF	TGTGCCAGAAGCTTAGCGGGACCGACTTCTAACTATGGCTACACCTTC
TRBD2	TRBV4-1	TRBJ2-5	CASSQEWTSGPLAGTQYF	TGCGCCAGCAGCCAAGAATGGACTAGCGGGCCTCTGGCGGGGACCCAGTACTTC
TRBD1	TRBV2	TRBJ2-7	CASRGQLLYYEQYF	TGTGCCAGCAGGGGACAGTTGCTTTACTACGAGCAGTACTTC
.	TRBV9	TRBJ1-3	CASSVELSGNTIYF	TGTGCCAGCAGCGTAGAGCTCTCTGGAAACACCATATATTTT
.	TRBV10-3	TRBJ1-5	CAIRQIQGQPQHF	TGTGCCATCAGACAAATACAAGGTCAGCCCCAGCATTTT
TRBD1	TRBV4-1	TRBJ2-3	CATGQGRYTDTQYF	TGCGCCACGGGACAGGGGAGGTACACAGATACGCAGTATTTT
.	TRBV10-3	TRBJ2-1	CAISVTGAPNGNEQFF	TGTGCCATCAGTGTAACGGGAGCCCCAAACGGCAATGAGCAGTTCTTC
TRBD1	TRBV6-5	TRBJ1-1	CASSSRQGAFTEAFF	TGTGCCAGCAGTTCCCGTCAGGGGGCATTCACTGAAGCTTTCTTT
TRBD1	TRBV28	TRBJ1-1	CASVTGETEAFF	TGTGCCAGCGTTACAGGGGAAACTGAAGCTTTCTTT
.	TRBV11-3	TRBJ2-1	CASSPGLYNEQFF	TGTGCCAGCAGCCCGGGACTTTACAATGAGCAGTTCTTC
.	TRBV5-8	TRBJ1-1	CASSFEVIMNTEAFF	TGTGCCAGCAGCTTTGAAGTAATCATGAACACTGAAGCTTTCTTT
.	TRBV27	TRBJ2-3	CASSFSPLQRADTQYF	TGTGCCAGCAGTTTCAGTCCTCTTCAGAGAGCAGATACGCAGTATTTT
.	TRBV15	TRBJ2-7	CATSRGGGHYEQYF	TGTGCCACCAGCAGAGGGGGCGGCCACTACGAGCAGTACTTC
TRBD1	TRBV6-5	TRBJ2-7	CASSYSPTGSYEQYF	TGTGCCAGCAGTTACTCTCCGACAGGGAGTTACGAGCAGTACTTC